This entry lists 26 T cell receptor beta chains sequenced from one sample in a study of T cell responses to AZD1222 COVID-19 vaccine. Generated by immunoSEQ multiplex PCR, the TCRdb table keeps only in-frame clones and is missing some. The sample holds 80,000 to 100,000 clones, just under 90% seen once. This specimen was peripheral blood, taken on day 0 of MenACWY control vaccination. These receptors came from an adult in good health.

V gene TRBV6-2 or TRBV6-3 combines with J gene TRBJ2-7, with D maybe TRBD1 (6 bases). This CDR3 region has 16 residues. Trimming pared 6 bases from V and 2 bases from J, leaving 20 bases between. Per the germline V gene, CDR1 is MNHEY and CDR2 is SVGEGT. The CDR3, as DNA: TGTGCCAGCAGCTTAGAACAGGGAACGTGGACCTACGAGCAGTACTTC. It encodes CASSLEQGTWTYEQYF.

The chain is built from TRBV28 and TRBJ2-3; D is undetermined. CDR3 length equals 13 residues. Trimming pared 5 bases from V and 2 bases from J, leaving 8 bases between. The germline CDR1 and CDR2 sequences are MDHEN and SYDVKM. The CDR3 loop is CASSTPLTDTQYF. The CDR3 DNA reads TGTGCCAGCAGTACACCTCTCACAGATACGCAGTATTTT.

The rearrangement joins TRBV7-9 to TRBJ2-1, with D hard to call. CDR1 and CDR2 from the germline V gene are SEHNR and FQNEAQ (reference sequence). Trimming removed 4 bases at V and 4 bases at J, with 20 bases between. The CDR3 has 17 amino acids. DNA for the CDR3: TGTGCCAGCAGCTCAAGCTTAAGCGAGAAAGGATACAATGAGCAGTTCTTC. Its translation: CASSSSLSEKGYNEQFF.

The genes are TRBV27 and TRBJ2-7; D is unclear. There are 16 residues in the CDR3. Trimming left V 5 bases short and J 11 bases short, with 28 bases between. CDR1 and CDR2 (germline): MNHEY, SMNVEV (reference sequence). The CDR3 nucleotides read TGTGCCAGCAGTCCTGGCCGGGTCCCCGAGCCTTCCAAGGAGTACTTC. As protein: CASSPGRVPEPSKEYF.

V is TRBV28 and J is TRBJ1-3; TRBD1 is a possible D gene (5 bases). V gave up 2 bases and J gave up 0 bases, with 8 bases separating them. The CDR3 extends over 15 amino acids. The V gene's germline CDR1 is MDHEN and CDR2 SYDVKM. CDR3 residues: CASSLAGSSGNTIYF. In nucleotides, the CDR3 is TGTGCCAGCAGTTTAGCAGGGAGCTCTGGAAACACCATATATTTT. Full variable domain (rest looked up from reference TRBV28 and TRBJ1-3): DVKVTQSSRYLVKRTGEKVFLECVQDMDHENMFWYRQDPGLGLRLIYFSYDVKMKEKGDIPEGYSVSREKKERFSLILESASTNQTSMYLCASSLAGSSGNTIYFGEGSWLTVV.

This clone was recorded only once. J is TRBJ2-1 and V is TRBV3-1 (or the pseudogene TRBV3-2); 8 nucleotides align to TRBD2. This CDR3 is built from 16 residues. In germline, CDR1 is LGHDT, CDR2 YNNKEL (reference sequence). V lost 0 bases, J lost 12 bases, and 13 bases stayed unmatched. For the CDR3, the DNA is TGTGCCAGCAGCCAAGAGGACGGGGGGGCCGTCTCCGTGCAGTTCTTC. Its protein is CASSQEDGGAVSVQFF.

This chain joins TRBV19 and TRBJ2-1; tentatively, D is TRBD2 (7 bases). Per the germline V gene, CDR1 is LNHDA and CDR2 is SQIVND (reference sequence). Between the trimmed V and J ends, which lost 7 bases and 9 bases, there was a span of 25 bases. The CDR3 totals 16 residues. The CDR3 nucleotides are TGTGCCAGTACCCCGGGACGAGGGGGGGGCCGCGGTGAGCAGTTCTTC. This translates into CASTPGRGGGRGEQFF.

V usage is TRBV5-1 and J usage is TRBJ1-1, with D hard to call. CDR1 SGHRS and CDR2 YFSETQ come from the germline V gene. The V end was cut by 4 bases, the J end by 4 bases, with 11 bases between. This CDR3 spans 13 amino acids. The DNA for the CDR3 is TGCGCCAGCAGCGTGGACGGCGCCACTGAAGCTTTCTTT. Its protein product is CASSVDGATEAFF. The full variable domain, its missing parts supplied by reference TRBV5-1 and TRBJ1-1, is KAGVTQTPRYLIKTRGQQVTLSCSPISGHRSVSWYQQTPGQGLQFLFEYFSETQRNKGNFPGRFSGRQFSNSRSEMNVSTLELGDSALYLCASSVDGATEAFFGQGTRLTVV.

V and J are TRBV9 and TRBJ2-1; 9 bases map to TRBD2. Germline V gene data show CDR1 as SGDLS and CDR2 as YYNGEE. The CDR3 runs 17 residues. J was trimmed by 4 bases and V by 2 bases; bases with no gene match: 10. CDR3 sequence (DNA): TGTGCCAGCAGCGTTAGCGGGGGACCCTTGGAATACAATGAGCAGTTCTTC. Its translation is CASSVSGGPLEYNEQFF.

In DNA form, the CDR3 reads TGTGCCAGTAGTATAAACGAGGGGTACGAGCAGTACTTC. It codes for CASSINEGYEQYF. The chain couples TRBV19 to TRBJ2-7, with D possibly being TRBD1 or TRBD2 (5 bases each). V lost 2 bases to trimming and J lost 4 bases, with 9 bases between them. CDR3 length: 13 residues. Germline CDR1 reads LNHDA; CDR2 reads SQIVND (reference sequence).

The chain couples TRBV5-1 to TRBJ1-5; D unresolved. The CDR3 spans 13 residues. The V end lost 0 bases, the J end lost 4 bases, and 5 bases lay between the germline ends. CDR1 and CDR2 from the germline V gene are SGHRS and YFSETQ. For the CDR3, the DNA is TGCGCCAGCAGCTTGGACCTGAATCAGCCCCAGCATTTT. Encoded protein: CASSLDLNQPQHF. The full variable domain, rest sourced from reference TRBV5-1 and TRBJ1-5, is KAGVTQTPRYLIKTRGQQVTLSCSPISGHRSVSWYQQTPGQGLQFLFEYFSETQRNKGNFPGRFSGRQFSNSRSEMNVSTLELGDSALYLCASSLDLNQPQHFGDGTRLSIL.

The rearrangement links TRBV4-3 to TRBJ2-2, with a tentative D call TRBD1 (5 bases). Germline V gives CDR1 LGHNA, CDR2 YSLEER. The CDR3 sequence is 17 residues long. V gave up 0 bases and J gave up 6 bases, with 17 bases separating them. CDR3 sequence reads: CASSQDRGLRGAGELFF. As DNA, the CDR3 is TGCGCCAGCAGCCAAGATAGGGGTTTAAGAGGAGCCGGGGAGCTGTTTTTT.

This rearrangement joins TRBV11-3 to TRBJ2-2, with D possibly matching TRBD2 (5 bases). The CDR3 contains 15 residues. V dropped 5 bases and J dropped 4 bases, with 14 bases sitting between them. Germline CDR1 and CDR2: SGHNT and YENEEA. CDR3: CASSPDSGFTGELFF. As DNA, the CDR3 is TGTGCCAGCAGCCCGGACTCCGGGTTCACCGGGGAGCTGTTTTTT.

The chain carries TRBV27 and TRBJ2-5; TRBD1 agrees at 11 bases. The CDR3 loop spans 15 amino acids. Trimming removed 3 bases from V and 4 bases from J; junction bases left unmatched: 4. Per the germline V gene, CDR1 is MNHEY and CDR2 is SMNVEV (reference sequence). The CDR3 DNA reads as TGTGCCAGCAGTTTTGCGGACAGGGGGCGAGAGACCCAGTACTTC. Translating gives CASSFADRGRETQYF.

V and J are TRBV7-3 and TRBJ2-1, with a tentative D call TRBD2 (5 bases). Germline assignment: CDR1 SGHTA and CDR2 FQGTGA. The CDR3 extends over 14 amino acids. The V gene lost 2 bases and the J gene lost 2 bases, with 7 bases spanning the gap. For the CDR3, the DNA is TGTGCCAGCAGCTTACGGGGTACCTACAATGAGCAGTTCTTC. Its protein product is CASSLRGTYNEQFF.

J is TRBJ1-5 and V is TRBV6-1; D might be TRBD1 (5 bases). CDR1 and CDR2 from the germline V gene are MNHNS and SASEGT. The CDR3 extends over 15 amino acids. Trimming left V 3 bases short and J 4 bases short, with 13 bases between. CDR3: CASSDRPGGNQPQHF. DNA of the CDR3: TGTGCCAGCAGTGATAGGCCCGGGGGAAATCAGCCCCAGCATTTT.

This CDR3 is CASSYSRGLEGYTF. For the CDR3, the DNA is TGTGCCAGCAGTTACTCGAGGGGGTTGGAGGGCTACACCTTC. This chain connects TRBV6-5 to TRBJ1-2; possibly TRBD1 for D (6 bases). V was shortened by 0 bases and J by 8 bases, with 13 bases between the two germline ends. The CDR3 sequence is 14 residues long. Germline V lookup: CDR1 MNHEY, CDR2 SVGAGI.

This clone was detected only once. The V call is TRBV25-1, the J call TRBJ1-4; the D gene is possibly TRBD1 (5 bases). Trimming cost V 2 bases and J 12 bases, with 19 bases left between them. Looked up from germline, CDR1 is MGHDK and CDR2 is SYGVNS. The CDR3 is 15 residues long. In DNA, the CDR3 is TGTGCCAGCAGTGAACCCGCGGGGGGAGTGGGTGAACTGTTTTTT. It yields the protein CASSEPAGGVGELFF.

V is TRBV5-6 and J is TRBJ1-6; D remains ambiguous. The CDR3 loop spans 16 amino acids. Germline V lookup: CDR1 SGHDT, CDR2 YYEEEE. V lost 1 base, J lost 8 bases, and 16 bases lay in between. The CDR3 nucleotides are TGTGCCAGCAGCTTGTCAAGGGAATATAATTATTCACCCCTCCACTTT. Encoded protein: CASSLSREYNYSPLHF.

The chain is built from TRBV13 and TRBJ2-4; the D gene is possibly TRBD1 (6 bases). With 4 bases removed from V and 0 bases from J, the gap between germline ends came to 22 bases. Germline values: CDR1 PRHDT, CDR2 FYEKMQ (reference sequence). The CDR3 has 19 amino acids. CDR3 amino acids: CASSSSGRAGALAKNIQYF. The CDR3 bases are TGTGCCAGCAGCTCATCTGGTCGAGCAGGGGCGCTAGCCAAAAACATTCAGTACTTC.

The chain combines TRBV4-1 with TRBJ1-1; 7 nucleotides line up with TRBD1. Germline V gene sequence: CDR1 MGHRA, CDR2 YSYEKL. The junction had 5 bases not matched to a gene; V was cut back by 1 base and J by 0 bases. This CDR3 region has 16 residues. In DNA form, the CDR3 reads TGCGCCAGCAGCCAAGTCGGGGGGACAGTGAACACTGAAGCTTTCTTT. This translates into CASSQVGGTVNTEAFF.

For this clone: Within the sample, other DNA sequences also encode this same CDR3. The chain couples TRBV5-1 to TRBJ1-5; 7 bases line up with TRBD1. The length of the CDR3 is 15 residues. With V trimmed by 0 bases and J by 2 bases, 2 bases remained unmatched. The germline V gene has CDR1 SGHRS and CDR2 YFSETQ. Here the CDR3 reads CASSLGGTGNQPQHF. The CDR3 DNA is TGCGCCAGCAGCTTGGGGGGGACAGGCAATCAGCCCCAGCATTTT.

This sequence joins TRBV5-1 and TRBJ1-2, with 11 bases lining up with TRBD1. CDR1 and CDR2 from the germline V gene are SGHRS and YFSETQ. The V segment lost 2 bases and the J segment 6 bases; nucleotides outside the gene matches: 6. This CDR3 is 15 amino acids long. CDR3 loop: CASSLAGQGVDGYTF. Here the CDR3 DNA reads TGCGCCAGCAGCTTAGCGGGACAGGGGGTTGATGGCTACACCTTC. The full variable domain, rest sourced from reference TRBV5-1 and TRBJ1-2, is KAGVTQTPRYLIKTRGQQVTLSCSPISGHRSVSWYQQTPGQGLQFLFEYFSETQRNKGNFPGRFSGRQFSNSRSEMNVSTLELGDSALYLCASSLAGQGVDGYTFGSGTRLTVV.

This sequence joins TRBV11-3 and TRBJ2-1; TRBD2 aligns across 8 bases. The V segment lost 2 bases and the J segment 3 bases; nucleotides outside the gene matches: 3. Germline CDR1 is SGHNT and CDR2 is YENEEA. This CDR3 is 15 amino acids long. The CDR3 here is CASSLRAGDYNEQFF. The CDR3 nucleotides are TGTGCCAGCAGCTTAAGAGCGGGGGACTACAATGAGCAGTTCTTC. The whole variable domain, remainder taken from reference TRBV11-3 and TRBJ2-1, is EAGVVQSPRYKIIEKKQPVAFWCNPISGHNTLYWYLQNLGQGPELLIRYENEEAVDDSQLPKDRFSAERLKGVDSTLKIQPAELGDSAVYLCASSLRAGDYNEQFFGPGTRLTVL.

This rearrangement joins TRBV7-9 to TRBJ1-1, with unresolved D. The CDR3 extends over 14 amino acids. The V end was cut by 4 bases, the J end by 0 bases, with 9 bases between. Germline values: CDR1 SEHNR, CDR2 FQNEAQ (reference sequence). CDR3 nucleotide sequence: TGTGCCAGCAGCTACAGCGGCTTGAACACTGAAGCTTTCTTT. Its translation: CASSYSGLNTEAFF.

The rearrangement joins TRBV7-2 to TRBJ1-2; D is ambiguous. This CDR3 is 13 amino acids long. CDR1 is SGHTA and CDR2 is FQGNSA in the germline V gene. Trimming cost V 5 bases and J 8 bases, with 15 bases left between them. CDR3 nucleotides: TGTGCCAGCAGCCTACAATTCTCTACGGGCTACACCTTC. Translation gives CASSLQFSTGYTF.